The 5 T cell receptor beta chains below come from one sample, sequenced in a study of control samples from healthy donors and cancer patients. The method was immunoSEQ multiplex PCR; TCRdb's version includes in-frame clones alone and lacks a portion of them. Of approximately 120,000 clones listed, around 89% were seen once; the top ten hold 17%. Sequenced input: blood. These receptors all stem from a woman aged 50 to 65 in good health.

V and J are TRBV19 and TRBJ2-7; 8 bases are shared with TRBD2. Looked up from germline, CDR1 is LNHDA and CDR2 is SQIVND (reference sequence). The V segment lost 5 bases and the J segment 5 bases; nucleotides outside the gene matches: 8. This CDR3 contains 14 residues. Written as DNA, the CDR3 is TGTGCCAGTAGTTCAACGGGAGGGGGGGACGAGCAGTACGTC. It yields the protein CASSSTGGGDEQYV.

DNA for the CDR3: TGTGCCAGCAGCGTAGGGGGGACAGGCCCCGAGCAGTACTTC. Amino acids: CASSVGGTGPEQYF. This chain uses TRBV9 with TRBJ2-7, with 8 nucleotides matching TRBD1. The V and J ends lost 0 bases and 6 bases, in that order; junction bases with no gene match: 5. The CDR3 contains 14 residues. Per the germline V gene, CDR1 is SGDLS and CDR2 is YYNGEE.

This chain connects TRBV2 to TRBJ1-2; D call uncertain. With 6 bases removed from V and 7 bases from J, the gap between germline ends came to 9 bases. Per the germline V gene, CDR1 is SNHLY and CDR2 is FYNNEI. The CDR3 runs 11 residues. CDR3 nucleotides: TGTGCCAGCAGCCTAGGGTCTGGCTACACCTTC. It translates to CASSLGSGYTF.

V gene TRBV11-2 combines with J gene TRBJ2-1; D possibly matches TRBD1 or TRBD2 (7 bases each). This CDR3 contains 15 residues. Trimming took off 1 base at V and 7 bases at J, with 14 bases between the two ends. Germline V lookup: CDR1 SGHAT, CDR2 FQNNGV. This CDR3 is CASSLGRGGMNEQFF. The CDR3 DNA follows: TGTGCCAGCAGCTTAGGCAGGGGGGGGATGAATGAGCAGTTCTTC.

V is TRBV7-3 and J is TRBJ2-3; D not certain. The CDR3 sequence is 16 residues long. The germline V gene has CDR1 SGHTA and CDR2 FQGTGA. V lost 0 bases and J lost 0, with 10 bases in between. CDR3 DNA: TGTGCCAGCAGCTTAACAGGTGGGGTCAGCACAGATACGCAGTATTTT. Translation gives CASSLTGGVSTDTQYF.